Shown below are 9 T cell receptor beta chains from a single sample sequenced in a study of blood T cell repertoires in COVID-19. Assay: immunoSEQ multiplex PCR; the TCRdb copy retains only in-frame clones and omits some. The profile covers 230,000 or so clones, with around 83% appearing a single time and roughly 8.7% taken by the ten largest. Specimen: peripheral blood. The receptors originated from a man in his forties with active or convalescent COVID-19.

The chain couples TRBV30 to TRBJ2-7; 8 nucleotides agree with TRBD1. Trimming took 7 bases from V and 5 from J; bases not matched to a gene: 16. Germline CDR1 is GTSNPN and CDR2 is SVGIG (reference sequence). The CDR3 is made up of 15 amino acids. The CDR3 loop reads CAFGVGRDRWNEQYF. CDR3 in DNA: TGTGCCTTTGGAGTGGGGCGGGACAGGTGGAACGAGCAGTACTTC.

The chain uses TRBV5-1 and TRBJ2-5; D is undetermined. Looked up from germline, CDR1 is SGHRS and CDR2 is YFSETQ. The V gene lost 2 bases and the J gene lost 0 bases, with 14 bases spanning the gap. The length of the CDR3 is 16 residues. The CDR3 here is CASSFRALSYQETQYF. The DNA of the CDR3 is TGCGCCAGCAGCTTTCGCGCCTTGTCGTACCAAGAGACCCAGTACTTC.

V and J are TRBV6-5 and TRBJ1-3, with TRBD1 matching 9 bases. Per germline, CDR1 MNHEY and CDR2 SVGAGI. The CDR3 consists of 16 residues. J was trimmed by 0 bases and V by 4 bases; bases with no gene match: 4. The CDR3 loop is CASSWTGVISGNTIYF. The CDR3 DNA follows: TGTGCCAGCAGTTGGACAGGGGTCATCTCTGGAAACACCATATATTTT.

This chain connects TRBV18 to TRBJ1-5; possibly TRBD1 for D (6 bases). Germline V gene sequence: CDR1 KGHSH, CDR2 LQKENI. CDR3 length: 14 amino acids. Trimming stripped 2 bases from V and 2 bases from J, with 7 bases between. The CDR3 reads CASSPGGGNQPQHF. CDR3 nucleotides: TGTGCCAGCTCACCAGGGGGCGGCAATCAGCCCCAGCATTTT.

With respect to this clone: Additional DNA sequences in this sample encode the identical CDR3. V gene TRBV7-9 combines with J gene TRBJ1-5; 9 nucleotides match TRBD1. This CDR3 spans 13 amino acids. With V trimmed by 6 bases and J by 5 bases, 2 bases remained unmatched. Germline V gene lookup returns CDR1 SEHNR and CDR2 FQNEAQ (reference sequence). In DNA form, the CDR3 reads TGTGCCAGCAGTCGGACAGGGGATCAGCCCCAGCATTTT. It is translated as CASSRTGDQPQHF. The complete variable domain, with remaining parts taken from reference TRBV7-9 and TRBJ1-5, reads DTGVSQNPRHKITKRGQNVTFRCDPISEHNRLYWYRQTLGQGPEFLTYFQNEAQLEKSRLLSDRFSAERPKGSFSTLEIQRTEQGDSAMYLCASSRTGDQPQHFGDGTRLSIL.

J is TRBJ2-1 and V is TRBV4-2, with D tentatively TRBD2 (6 bases). CDR1 LGHNA and CDR2 YNFKEQ come from the germline V gene. This CDR3 region has 16 residues. Trimming stripped 2 bases from V and 5 bases from J, with 16 bases between. The CDR3 is CASSQTNMDYNNEQFF. CDR3 sequence (DNA): TGTGCCAGCAGCCAAACAAACATGGACTACAACAATGAGCAGTTCTTC.

The chain has TRBV10-2 and TRBJ2-7; TRBD2 matches at 7 bases. The germline V gene has CDR1 WSHSY and CDR2 SAAADI. The CDR3 contains 11 residues. J lost 6 bases, V lost 5 bases, and 1 base had no gene match. CDR3 nucleotides: TGCGCCAGCAGTCCGGGGGGCGAGCAGTACTTC. As protein: CASSPGGEQYF.

The CDR3 loop reads CASSEWGQGAVGNEQFF. Written as DNA, the CDR3 is TGTGCCAGCAGCGAATGGGGGCAGGGGGCGGTAGGGAATGAGCAGTTCTTC. The chain uses TRBV13 and TRBJ2-1; 8 bases are a match to TRBD1. CDR1 and CDR2 (germline): PRHDT, FYEKMQ (reference sequence). This CDR3 has 17 amino acids. V was pared by 5 bases and J by 7 bases, with 16 bases of the junction left unmatched.

The V call is TRBV3-1 (or the pseudogene TRBV3-2), the J call TRBJ2-1, with D perhaps matching TRBD2 (5 bases). CDR1 LGHDT and CDR2 YNNKEL come from the germline V gene (reference sequence). This CDR3 spans 14 amino acids. Trimming took off 3 bases at V and 5 bases at J, with 11 bases between the two ends. The chain's CDR3 is CASSHFGGHNEQFF. The CDR3 bases are TGTGCCAGCAGCCATTTCGGAGGCCACAATGAGCAGTTCTTC.